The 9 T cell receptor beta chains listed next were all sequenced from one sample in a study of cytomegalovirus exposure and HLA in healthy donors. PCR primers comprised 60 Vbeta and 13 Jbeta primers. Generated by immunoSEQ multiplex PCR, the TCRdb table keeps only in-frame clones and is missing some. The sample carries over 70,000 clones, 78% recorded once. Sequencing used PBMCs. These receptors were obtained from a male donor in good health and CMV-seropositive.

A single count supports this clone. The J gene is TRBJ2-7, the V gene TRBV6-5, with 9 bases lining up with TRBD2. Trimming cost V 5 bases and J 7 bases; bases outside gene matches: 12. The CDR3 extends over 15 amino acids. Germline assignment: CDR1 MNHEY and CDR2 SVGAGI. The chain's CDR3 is CASSRTSVLSGEQYF. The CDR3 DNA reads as TGTGCCAGCAGTAGGACTAGCGTCTTATCTGGGGAGCAGTACTTC.

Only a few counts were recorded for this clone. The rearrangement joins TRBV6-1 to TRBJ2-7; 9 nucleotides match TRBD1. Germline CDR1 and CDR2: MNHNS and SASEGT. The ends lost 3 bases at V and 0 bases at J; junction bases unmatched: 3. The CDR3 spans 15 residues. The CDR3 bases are TGTGCCAGCAGTGAGGGACAGGGTGGCTCCTACGAGCAGTACTTC. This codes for CASSEGQGGSYEQYF.

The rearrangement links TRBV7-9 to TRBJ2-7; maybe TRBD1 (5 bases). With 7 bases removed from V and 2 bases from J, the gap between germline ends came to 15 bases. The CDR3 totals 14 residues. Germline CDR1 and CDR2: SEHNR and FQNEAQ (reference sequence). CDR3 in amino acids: CASTQADSTYEQYF. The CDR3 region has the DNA TGTGCCAGCACCCAAGCTGACAGCACCTACGAGCAGTACTTC. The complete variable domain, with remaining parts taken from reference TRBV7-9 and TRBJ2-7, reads DTGVSQNPRHKITKRGQNVTFRCDPISEHNRLYWYRQTLGQGPEFLTYFQNEAQLEKSRLLSDRFSAERPKGSFSTLEIQRTEQGDSAMYLCASTQADSTYEQYFGPGTRLTVT.

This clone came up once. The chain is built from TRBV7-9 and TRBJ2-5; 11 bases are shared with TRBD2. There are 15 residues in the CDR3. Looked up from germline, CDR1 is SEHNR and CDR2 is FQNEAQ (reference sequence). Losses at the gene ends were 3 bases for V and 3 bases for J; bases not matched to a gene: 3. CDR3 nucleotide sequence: TGTGCCAGCAGCTTGGGGACTAGCGGTGAAGAGACCCAGTACTTC. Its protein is CASSLGTSGEETQYF.

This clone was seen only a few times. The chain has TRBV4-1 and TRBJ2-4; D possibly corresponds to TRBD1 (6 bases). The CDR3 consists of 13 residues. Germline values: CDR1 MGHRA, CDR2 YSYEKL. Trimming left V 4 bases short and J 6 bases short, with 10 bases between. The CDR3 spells CASSREQGNIQYF. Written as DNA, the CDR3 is TGCGCCAGCAGCCGAGAACAGGGAAACATTCAGTACTTC.

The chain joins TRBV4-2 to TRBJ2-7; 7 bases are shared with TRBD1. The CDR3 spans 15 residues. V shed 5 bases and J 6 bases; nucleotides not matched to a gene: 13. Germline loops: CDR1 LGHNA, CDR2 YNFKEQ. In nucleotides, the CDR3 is TGTGCCAGCAGCAAGTCAGGAAGGGGGCTTGTCGAGCAGTACTTC. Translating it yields CASSKSGRGLVEQYF.

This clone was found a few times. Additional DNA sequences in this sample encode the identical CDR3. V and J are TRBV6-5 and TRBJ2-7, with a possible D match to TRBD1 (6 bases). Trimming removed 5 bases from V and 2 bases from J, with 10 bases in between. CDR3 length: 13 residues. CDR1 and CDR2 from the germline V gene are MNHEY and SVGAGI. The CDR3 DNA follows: TGTGCCAGCAGTCCGGACAGAGCCTACGAGCAGTACTTC. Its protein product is CASSPDRAYEQYF.

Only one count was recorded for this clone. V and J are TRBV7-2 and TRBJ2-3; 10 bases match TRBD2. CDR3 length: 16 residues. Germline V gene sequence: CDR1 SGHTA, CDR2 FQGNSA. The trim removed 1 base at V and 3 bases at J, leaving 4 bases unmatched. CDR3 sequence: CASSLVRTSGTDTQYF. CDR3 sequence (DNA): TGTGCCAGCAGCTTAGTTAGGACTAGCGGTACAGATACGCAGTATTTT.

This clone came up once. The CDR3, as DNA: TGCAGTGCTAGAGGAGCCGGGGAGCTGTTTTTT. This sequence encodes CSARGAGELFF. The rearrangement uses TRBV20-1 and TRBJ2-2; no firm D call. The V end was cut by 1 base, the J end by 6 bases, with 3 bases between. Germline V gene lookup returns CDR1 DFQATT and CDR2 SNEGSKA (reference sequence). The CDR3 is 11 amino acids.